The source of this TCR beta chain is a study of T cell clones after liver transplantation. Across the whole study: Post-transplant blood was tracked for graft-donor-reactive T cell clones identified in a pre-transplant mixed lymphocyte reaction. Graft-donor-reactive sequences were compared with third-party-reactive TCRbeta sequences from pre-transplant mixed lymphocyte reactions. Findings and limits, study-wide: In most of the 8 subjects, circulating graft-donor-reactive CD4 TCRbeta sequences fell significantly after transplant.

The CDR3 loop spans 15 amino acids. V lost 6 bases, J lost 8 bases, and 11 bases stayed unmatched. Germline assignment: CDR1 MDHEN and CDR2 SYDVKM. As to this clone: Its antigen is currently unknown.

Thawed unstimulated PBMCs were FACS-sorted by CD3, CD4 and CD8 into two populations. Data came from immunoSEQ multiplex PCR; TCRdb stores just in-frame clones and leaves some out. This repertoire shows approximately 51,000 clones, 65% to 80% found once; its top ten account for about 9.9%. The origin of this receptor is a human patient who received a liver transplant. A subset of T cells may come from the graft donor. Source: CD4+ T cells from blood, taken 52 to 60 months after liver transplant. The chain combines TRBV28 with TRBJ2-3; 10 bases are a match to TRBD2. This CDR3 is CASRVTSGETSTQYF. The DNA of the CDR3 is TGTGCCAGCAGGGTTACTAGCGGGGAAACGAGTACGCAGTATTTT.